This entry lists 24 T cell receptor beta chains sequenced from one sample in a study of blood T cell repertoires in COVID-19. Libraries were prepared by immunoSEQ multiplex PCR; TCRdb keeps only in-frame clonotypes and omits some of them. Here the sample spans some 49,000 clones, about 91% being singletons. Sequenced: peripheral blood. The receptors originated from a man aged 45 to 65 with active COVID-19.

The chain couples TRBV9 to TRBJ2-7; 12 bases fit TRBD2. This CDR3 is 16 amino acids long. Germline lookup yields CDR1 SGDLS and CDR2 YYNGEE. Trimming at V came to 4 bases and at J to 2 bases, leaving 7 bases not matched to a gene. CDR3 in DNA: TGTGCCAGCAGCATGACTAGCGGGGGACCCACCTACGAGCAGTACTTC. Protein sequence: CASSMTSGGPTYEQYF.

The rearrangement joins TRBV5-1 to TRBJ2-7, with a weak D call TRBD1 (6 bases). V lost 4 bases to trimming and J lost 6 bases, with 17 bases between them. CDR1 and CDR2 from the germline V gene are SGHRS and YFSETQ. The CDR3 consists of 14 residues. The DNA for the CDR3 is TGCGCCAGCAGCACCGACAGGTTTGACGGCGAGCAGTACTTC. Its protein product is CASSTDRFDGEQYF.

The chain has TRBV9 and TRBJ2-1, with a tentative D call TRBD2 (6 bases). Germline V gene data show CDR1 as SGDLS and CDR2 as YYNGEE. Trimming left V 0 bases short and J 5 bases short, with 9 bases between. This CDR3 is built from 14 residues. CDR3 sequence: CASSVGGVNNEQFF. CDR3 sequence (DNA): TGTGCCAGCAGCGTAGGCGGGGTCAACAATGAGCAGTTCTTC.

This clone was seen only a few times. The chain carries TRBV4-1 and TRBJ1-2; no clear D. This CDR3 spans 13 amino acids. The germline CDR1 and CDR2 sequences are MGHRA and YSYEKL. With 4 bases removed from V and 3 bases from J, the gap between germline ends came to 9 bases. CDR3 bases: TGCGCCAGCAGCCGCAATACGGACTATGGCTACACCTTC. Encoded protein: CASSRNTDYGYTF.

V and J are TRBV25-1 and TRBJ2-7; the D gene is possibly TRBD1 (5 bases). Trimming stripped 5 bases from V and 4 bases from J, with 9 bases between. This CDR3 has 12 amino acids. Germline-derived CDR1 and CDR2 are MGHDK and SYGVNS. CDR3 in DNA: TGTGCCAGCAGTTTGGCAGGGTACGAGCAGTACTTC. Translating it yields CASSLAGYEQYF.

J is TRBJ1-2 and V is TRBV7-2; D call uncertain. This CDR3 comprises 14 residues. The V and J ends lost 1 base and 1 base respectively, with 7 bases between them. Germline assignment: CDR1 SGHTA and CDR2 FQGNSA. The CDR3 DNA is TGTGCCAGCAGCTTAGACAGTAATAACTATGGCTACACCTTC. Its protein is CASSLDSNNYGYTF.

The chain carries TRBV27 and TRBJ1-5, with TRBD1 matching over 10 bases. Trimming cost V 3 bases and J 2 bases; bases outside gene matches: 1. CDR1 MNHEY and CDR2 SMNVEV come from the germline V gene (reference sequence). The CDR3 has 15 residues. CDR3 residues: CASSFGTGGNQPQHF. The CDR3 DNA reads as TGTGCCAGCAGTTTCGGGACAGGGGGCAATCAGCCCCAGCATTTT.

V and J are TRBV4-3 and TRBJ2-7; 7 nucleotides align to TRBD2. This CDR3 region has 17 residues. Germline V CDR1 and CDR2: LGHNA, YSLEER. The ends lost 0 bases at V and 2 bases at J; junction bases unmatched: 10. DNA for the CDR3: TGCGCCAGCAGCCAAGATACGGGGGGACGGTGGGCCTACGAGCAGTACTTC. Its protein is CASSQDTGGRWAYEQYF.

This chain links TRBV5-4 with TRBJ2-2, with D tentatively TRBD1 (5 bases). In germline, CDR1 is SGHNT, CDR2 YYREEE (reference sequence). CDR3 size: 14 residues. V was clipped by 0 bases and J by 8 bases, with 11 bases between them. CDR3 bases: TGTGCCAGCAGCTTGGTCCAGGGATATGGGGAGCTGTTTTTT. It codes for CASSLVQGYGELFF.

The CDR3, as DNA: TGTGCCAGCAGCGTCGGACACCTACCCTCTGGGGCCAACGTCCTGACTTTC. Residues: CASSVGHLPSGANVLTF. V usage is TRBV7-6 and J usage is TRBJ2-6; possible D gene TRBD1, 5 bases. The V end was cut by 5 bases, the J end by 0 bases, with 14 bases between. Per germline, CDR1 SGHVS and CDR2 FNYEAQ. CDR3 size: 17 residues.

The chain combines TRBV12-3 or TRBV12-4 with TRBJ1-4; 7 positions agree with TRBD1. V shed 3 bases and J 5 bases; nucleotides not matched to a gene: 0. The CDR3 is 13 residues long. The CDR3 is CASSLGQNEKLFF. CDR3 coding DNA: TGTGCCAGCAGTTTGGGACAGAATGAAAAACTGTTTTTT.

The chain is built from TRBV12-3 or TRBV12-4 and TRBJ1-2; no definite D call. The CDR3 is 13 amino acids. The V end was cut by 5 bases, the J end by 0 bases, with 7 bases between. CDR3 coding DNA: TGTGCCAGCAGTGGAGTAGCTAACTATGGCTACACCTTC. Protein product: CASSGVANYGYTF.

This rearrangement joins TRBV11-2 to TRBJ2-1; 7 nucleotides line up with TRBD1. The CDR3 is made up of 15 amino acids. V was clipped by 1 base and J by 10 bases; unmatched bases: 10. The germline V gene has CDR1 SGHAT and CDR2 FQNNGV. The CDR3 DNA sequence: TGTGCCAGCAGCTTAGTCTTTAGGGGGCACCGCGAGCAGTTCTTC. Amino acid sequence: CASSLVFRGHREQFF. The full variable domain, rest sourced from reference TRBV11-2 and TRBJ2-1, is EAGVAQSPRYKIIEKRQSVAFWCNPISGHATLYWYQQILGQGPKLLIQFQNNGVVDDSQLPKDRFSAERLKGVDSTLKIQPAKLEDSAVYLCASSLVFRGHREQFFGPGTRLTVL.

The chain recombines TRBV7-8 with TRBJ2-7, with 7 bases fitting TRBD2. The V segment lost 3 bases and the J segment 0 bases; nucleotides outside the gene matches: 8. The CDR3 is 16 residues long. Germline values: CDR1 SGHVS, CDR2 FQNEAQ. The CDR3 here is CASSLGGTASSYEQYF. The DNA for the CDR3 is TGTGCCAGCAGCTTGGGGGGGACCGCCAGCTCCTACGAGCAGTACTTC.

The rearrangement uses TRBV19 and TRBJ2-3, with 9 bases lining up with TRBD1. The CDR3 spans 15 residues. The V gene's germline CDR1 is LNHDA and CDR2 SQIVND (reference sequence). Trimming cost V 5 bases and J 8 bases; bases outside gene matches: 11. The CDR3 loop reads CASSQQGARFGTQYF. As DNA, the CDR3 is TGTGCCAGTAGTCAACAGGGGGCCCGCTTCGGTACGCAGTATTTT.

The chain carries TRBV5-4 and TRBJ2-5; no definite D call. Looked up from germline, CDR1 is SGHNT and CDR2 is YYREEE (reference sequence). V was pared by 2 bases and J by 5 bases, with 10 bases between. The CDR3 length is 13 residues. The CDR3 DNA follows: TGTGCCAGCAGCTTTCTAGGCTACGAGACCCAGTACTTC. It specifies CASSFLGYETQYF.

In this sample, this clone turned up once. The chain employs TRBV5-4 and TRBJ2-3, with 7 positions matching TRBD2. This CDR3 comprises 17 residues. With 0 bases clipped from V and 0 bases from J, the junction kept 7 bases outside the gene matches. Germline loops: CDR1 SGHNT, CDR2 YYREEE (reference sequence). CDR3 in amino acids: CASSLAPGGGSTDTQYF. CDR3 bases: TGTGCCAGCAGCTTGGCGCCCGGCGGGGGAAGCACAGATACGCAGTATTTT.

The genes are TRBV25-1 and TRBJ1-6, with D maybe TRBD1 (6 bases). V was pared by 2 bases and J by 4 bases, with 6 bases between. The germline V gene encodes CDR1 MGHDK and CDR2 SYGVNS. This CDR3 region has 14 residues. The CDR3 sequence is CASSEDRYNSPLHF. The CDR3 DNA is TGTGCCAGCAGTGAAGACAGGTATAATTCACCCCTCCACTTT.

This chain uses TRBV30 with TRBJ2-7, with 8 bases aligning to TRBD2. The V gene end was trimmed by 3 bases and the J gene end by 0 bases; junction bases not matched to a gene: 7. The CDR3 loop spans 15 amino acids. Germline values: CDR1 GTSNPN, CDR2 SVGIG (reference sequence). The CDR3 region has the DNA TGTGCCTGGAGCCCGCTAGCGGGTATCTCCTACGAGCAGTACTTC. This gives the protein CAWSPLAGISYEQYF.

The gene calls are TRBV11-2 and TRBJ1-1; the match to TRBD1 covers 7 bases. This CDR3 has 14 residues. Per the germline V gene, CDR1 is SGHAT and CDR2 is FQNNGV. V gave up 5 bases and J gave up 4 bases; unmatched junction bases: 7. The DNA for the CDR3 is TGTGCCAGCAGCCCCGAGAGGGGGCTCACTGAAGCTTTCTTT. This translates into CASSPERGLTEAFF.

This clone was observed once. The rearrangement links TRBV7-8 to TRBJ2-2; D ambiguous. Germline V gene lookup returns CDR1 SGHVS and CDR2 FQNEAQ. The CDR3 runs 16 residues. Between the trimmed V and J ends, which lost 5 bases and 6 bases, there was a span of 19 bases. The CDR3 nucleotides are TGTGCCAGCAGCAGACTTGATCCCCTCGGAGCCGGGGAGCTGTTTTTT. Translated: CASSRLDPLGAGELFF.

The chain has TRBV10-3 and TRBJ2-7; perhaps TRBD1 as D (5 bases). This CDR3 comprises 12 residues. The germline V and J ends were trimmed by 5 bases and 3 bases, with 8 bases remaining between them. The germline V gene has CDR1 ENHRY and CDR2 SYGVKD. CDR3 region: CAISSQGYEQYF. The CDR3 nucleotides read TGTGCCATCAGTAGCCAGGGCTACGAGCAGTACTTC.

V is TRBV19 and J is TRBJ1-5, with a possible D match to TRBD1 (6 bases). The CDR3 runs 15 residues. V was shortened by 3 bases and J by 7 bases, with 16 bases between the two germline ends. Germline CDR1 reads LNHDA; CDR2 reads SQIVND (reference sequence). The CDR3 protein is CASSMGRGVRQPQHF. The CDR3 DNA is TGTGCCAGTAGTATGGGCAGGGGTGTTCGACAGCCCCAGCATTTT.

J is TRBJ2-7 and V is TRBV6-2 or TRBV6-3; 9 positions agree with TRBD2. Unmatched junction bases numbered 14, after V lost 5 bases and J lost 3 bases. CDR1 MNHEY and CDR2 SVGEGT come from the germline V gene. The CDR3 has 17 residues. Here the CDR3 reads CASSLAGGAASVYEQYF. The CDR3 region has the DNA TGTGCCAGCAGTCTGGCGGGGGGGGCCGCCTCCGTCTACGAGCAGTACTTC.